The T cell receptor beta chain under discussion was sequenced for a study of shared clonotypes between healthy human individuals. Study at large: Per donor, three plates held CD4 naive cells, three held CD4 memory, two held CD8 naive and one held CD8 memory.

Remarks on this clone: Its target is unknown. This sample includes further DNA sequences coding for the same CDR3.

Assay execution took place at the deep level. TCRdb keeps only in-frame clones here, not all; method: immunoSEQ multiplex PCR. The profile shows approximately 2,000,000 clones, approximately 92% of them singletons. The CDR3 totals 12 residues. Germline values: CDR1 MNHEY, CDR2 SMNVEV (reference sequence). The V and J ends lost 3 bases and 4 bases respectively, with 7 bases between them. Findings of the study overall: Only blood was sampled, and tissue TCR repertoires likely differ from blood ones.

Naive CD8 cells, CD45RO-negative and positively selected for CCR7, excluded terminally differentiated effector memory CD45RA+ cells. This sequence was found in a man between 18 and 29 years old in good health. Some clones in this sample may be carry-over from other donors' samples. This chain connects TRBV27 to TRBJ2-7, with D perhaps TRBD2 (6 bases). The sample consisted of naive CD8+ T cells from PBMCs. The CDR3 bases are TGTGCCAGCAGTTTGGAGGGTTACGAGCAGTACTTC. This gives the protein CASSLEGYEQYF.